The entry that follows covers one T cell receptor (beta chain) sequence. Its specificity is not known. This entry is derived from a study of CXCR3-negative and CXCR3-positive naive CD8 T cells. Overall study results and limits: Memory, not naive, CXCR3-negative and CXCR3-positive cells differed in TRBV-TRBJ usage. Naive cells with CXCR3 showed TRB CDR3s that were more hydrophobic than those in CXCR3-negative naive cells.

Naive CD8+ T cells had a CD45RO-CCR7+CD27+CD95- phenotype. All TRB cDNA libraries came from 5' RACE performed with UMI labels. TCRdb reprocessed the 5' RACE reads, with one entry per CDR3 protein and no DNA. This sample's clone table lists approximately 120,000 distinct CDR3 sequences. The CDR3 sequence is 14 residues long. Germline V CDR1 and CDR2: SEHNR, FQNEAQ (reference sequence). The origin of this receptor is a human donor in good health. Some clones in this sample may be carry-over from other donors' samples. The sample taken for sequencing was naive CXCR3+ CD8+ T cells from blood. Indicated subset: CD45RO-CCR7+CD27+CD95- naive CD8+ T cells expressing CXCR3 (TNR3+). The V and J genes are TRBV7-9 and TRBJ2-1; TCRdb proposes TRBD1, but this gene call is untestable without DNA. CDR3 in amino acids: CASSLVTGTPSKFF.